This T cell receptor (beta chain) is from a study of cytomegalovirus exposure and HLA in healthy donors. Study conclusions and caveats: Earlier analysis found most TCR beta V segments productive about 90% or about 30% of the time. Presence/absence analyses took donor sequencing depth as roughly uniform. The listing of 150 to 200 TCR beta chains classed them as cytomegalovirus-associated. Analyzed later, most CMV-associated TCR beta chains appeared HLA-restricted.

V was pared by 0 bases and J by 3 bases, with 10 bases between. The CDR3 has 16 residues. Germline loops: CDR1 SGHKS, CDR2 YYEKEE (reference sequence). In the case of this clone: Antigen specificity is unknown.

The study ran its PCR with 60 Vbeta and 13 Jbeta primers. Using immunoSEQ multiplex PCR, the repertoire was profiled, and TCRdb retains in-frame clones only, with some absent. This sample has some 97,000 clones; roughly 83% occur once, and the top ten carry 3.5% to 5%. The sequenced sample consisted of PBMCs. The chain uses TRBV5-5 and TRBJ2-6, with a possible D match to TRBD2 (5 bases). The receptor was derived from a female donor in good health and CMV-seropositive. The CDR3 reads CASSLARAGGANVLTF. The CDR3 nucleotides read TGTGCCAGCAGCTTGGCAAGGGCGGGTGGGGCCAACGTCCTGACTTTC.